A single sample gave rise to the 12 T cell receptor beta chains below, sequenced in a study of spatial heterogeneity in lung cancer. The time point: sample taken at primary tumor resection. TCRdb passed the 5' RACE reads through MiXCR, listing each CDR3 protein once. Of about 6,800 distinct CDR3 sequences detected, about 13% appear once; the ten largest clones hold about a tenth. No cognate antigen is known for these TCRs. The study's findings and limits: Higher tumor mutation counts went along with higher counts of expanded intratumoral alpha and beta TCRs.

Sample: lung tumor tissue, taken at surgery. The origin of the receptors is a male donor with early-stage non-small cell lung cancer.

This clonotype was observed many times. Because this beta chain is a stray read in a library intended to capture alpha chains, its abundance should not be given much weight. The chain is built from TRBV6-5 and TRBJ1-3; D call uncertain. The V end lost 2 bases, the J end lost 0 bases, and 8 bases lay between the germline ends. Germline loops: CDR1 MNHEY, CDR2 SVGAGI. The length of the CDR3 is 15 residues. CDR3 in amino acids: CASSYVGSSGNTIYF. The CDR3 DNA reads TGTGCCAGCAGTTACGTTGGCTCCTCTGGAAACACCATATATTTT.

This clonotype qualifies as medium-sized. In a library made to pick up alpha chains, this beta chain is a stray read with a size that means little. The chain recombines TRBV27 with TRBJ2-2, with 12 bases fitting TRBD2. V was pared by 6 bases and J by 5 bases, with 7 bases of the junction left unmatched. The CDR3 runs 16 residues. The germline V gene encodes CDR1 MNHEY and CDR2 SMNVEV (reference sequence). CDR3 sequence reads: CASSLLAGGVTGELFF. CDR3 in DNA: TGTGCCAGCAGCTTACTAGCGGGAGGAGTAACCGGGGAGCTGTTTTTT.

This clonotype appeared many times. This beta chain came through as a stray read in a library set up for alpha chains, and its size says little. The chain has TRBV12-3 or TRBV12-4 and TRBJ1-1; TRBD1 might be the D (5 bases). The CDR3 runs to 11 residues. Trimming took 8 bases from V and 1 from J, leaving 5 bases between them. In DNA form, the CDR3 reads TGTGCCAGCCAGGGGAACACTGAAGCTTTCTTT. Its protein product is CASQGNTEAFF.

This clonotype rates as medium-sized. As an off-target read in a library built for alpha chains, this beta chain has a frequency of little significance. The rearrangement joins TRBV18 to TRBJ1-3; 8 bases are a match to TRBD1. CDR1 and CDR2 (germline): KGHSH, LQKENI. V dropped 6 bases and J dropped 0; count of bases not matched to a gene: 7. The CDR3 extends over 16 amino acids. DNA of the CDR3: TGTGCCAGCTCGGGGGGACAGGCAAGCTCTGGAAACACCATATATTTT. Residues: CASSGGQASSGNTIYF.

This clonotype was observed at least ten times. The library was prepared for alpha chains; this beta chain is a stray read, so its frequency means little. The CDR3 region is CASSPRRARRGSTSSTDTQYF. CDR3 coding DNA: TGTGCCAGCTCACCAAGACGGGCCAGGAGGGGTTCCACTTCTAGCACAGATACGCAGTATTTT. This rearrangement joins TRBV18 to TRBJ2-3; D may be TRBD2 (6 bases). This CDR3 region has 21 residues. Germline values: CDR1 KGHSH, CDR2 LQKENI. The germline V and J ends were trimmed by 2 bases and 0 bases, with 27 bases remaining between them. Variable domain in full (rest from reference TRBV18 and TRBJ2-3): NAGVMQNPRHLVRRRGQEARLRCSPMKGHSHVYWYRQLPEEGLKFMVYLQKENIIDESGMPKERFSAEFPKEGPSILRIQQVVRGDSAAYFCASSPRRARRGSTSSTDTQYFGPGTRLTVL.

This clonotype was found many times. This beta chain appears as a stray read in a library generated for alpha chains; its size is not informative. V is TRBV4-3 and J is TRBJ2-3, with D possibly called TRBD1 or TRBD2 (6 bases each). V was shortened by 0 bases and J by 2 bases, with 18 bases between the two germline ends. The germline gives CDR1 LGHNA, CDR2 YSLEER. The CDR3 spans 18 residues. In DNA form, the CDR3 reads TGCGCCAGCAGCCAAGATGAGGGGGGATTAGGGCTCACAGATACGCAGTATTTT. Protein: CASSQDEGGLGLTDTQYF.

Concerning this clonotype itself: Found in a library prepared for alpha chains, this beta chain is an off-target read, and its abundance has little meaning. This chain connects TRBV6-1 to TRBJ1-2; D perhaps matches TRBD1 (6 bases). V was pared by 5 bases and J by 3 bases, with 16 bases between. This CDR3 is built from 15 residues. From germline, CDR1 is MNHNS and CDR2 SASEGT. The CDR3 reads CASSTAGGPHYGYTF. The CDR3 DNA follows: TGTGCCAGCAGTACAGCCGGGGGGCCCCACTATGGCTACACCTTC.

This clonotype is deemed medium-sized (0.01 to 0.1%). The library was built for alpha chains, so this beta chain is an off-target read and its size means little. The chain combines TRBV29-1 with TRBJ1-1; tentatively, D is TRBD1 (5 bases). This CDR3 contains 12 residues. Trimming shortened V by 6 bases and J by 7 bases, and 15 bases separated the two germline ends. The germline gives CDR1 SQVTM, CDR2 ANQGSEA. The CDR3 region is CSVLAGMDEAFF. CDR3 sequence (DNA): TGCAGCGTCCTCGCAGGGATGGATGAAGCTTTCTTT.

This clonotype was seen a handful of times. This beta chain turned up in a library designed for alpha chains; as an off-target read, its abundance says little. This chain joins TRBV6-4 and TRBJ1-6, with 9 bases lining up with TRBD1. The CDR3 extends over 13 amino acids. Germline lookup yields CDR1 MRHNA and CDR2 SNTAGT. With V trimmed by 5 bases and J by 9 bases, 2 bases remained unmatched. CDR3 protein: CASSKDRGSPLHF. The CDR3 coding sequence is TGTGCCAGCAGTAAGGACAGGGGTTCACCCCTCCACTTT.

By sample share, this clonotype is medium-sized. This beta chain came through as a stray read in a library set up for alpha chains, and its size says little. The V gene is TRBV18, the J gene TRBJ1-2; TRBD1 might be the D (6 bases). The germline gives CDR1 KGHSH, CDR2 LQKENI. The CDR3 is made up of 16 amino acids. V shed 2 bases and J shed 0 bases, with 13 bases lying between them. CDR3 DNA sequence: TGTGCCAGCTCACCAATGACAGGATACACTAACTATGGCTACACCTTC. It encodes CASSPMTGYTNYGYTF.

Points on this clonotype: The library was prepared for alpha chains; this beta chain is a stray read, so its frequency means little. The V call is TRBV13, the J call TRBJ2-5, with a possible D match to TRBD2 (5 bases). The CDR3 consists of 14 residues. Germline V gene sequence: CDR1 PRHDT, CDR2 FYEKMQ (reference sequence). V lost 5 bases, J lost 5 bases, and 15 bases lay in between. The CDR3: CASSPRTEMETQYF. CDR3 bases: TGTGCCAGCAGCCCACGGACTGAGATGGAGACCCAGTACTTC.

This clonotype is labeled medium-sized. The library was designed around alpha chains, so this beta chain is a stray read whose abundance carries little weight. The chain recombines TRBV20-1 with TRBJ1-6; the match to TRBD1 covers 7 bases. The germline CDR1 and CDR2 sequences are DFQATT and SNEGSKA (reference sequence). This CDR3 spans 13 amino acids. V lost 3 bases, J lost 7 bases, and 3 bases stayed unmatched. The CDR3 nucleotides read TGCAGTGCTAGTGACAGGGAAAATTCACCCCTCCACTTT. Protein: CSASDRENSPLHF.